The following is a TCR beta chain sequence with its context. The assay used deep level. Ten immunoSEQ deep assay plates served to sequence unsorted PBMC DNA. TCRdb's copy holds only in-frame clones and misses some; the assay was immunoSEQ multiplex PCR. The table includes fewer than 600,000 clones, more than 70% detected once. This sample is part of a study of shared clonotypes between healthy human individuals. Everyone who donated was a Caucasian adult who lived in Nashville, Tennessee. Genomic DNA, for the unsorted samples, came from about 90 million PBMCs. V lost 1 base and J lost 1; bases outside the gene matches: 10. This CDR3 spans 18 amino acids. Germline V gene sequence: CDR1 KGHSH, CDR2 LQKENI.

The specimen was PBMCs. This TCR was recovered from a woman aged 35 to 49 in good health. Some clones in this sample may be carry-over from other donors' samples. The chain couples TRBV18 to TRBJ2-1; 7 nucleotides line up with TRBD1. Here the CDR3 DNA reads TGTGCCAGCTCACCACTCCAACAGGGGTGGGGATCCTACAATGAGCAGTTCTTC. Translating it yields CASSPLQQGWGSYNEQFF.